This passage covers 21 T cell receptor beta chains from one sample sequenced in a study of blood T cell repertoires in COVID-19. TCRdb's table, derived via immunoSEQ multiplex PCR, lists solely in-frame clones and lacks some. Among 45,000 to 70,000 clones listed, about 85% were seen once. Material: peripheral blood. The receptor set was obtained from an elderly woman with COVID-19, enrolled during active disease.

The chain combines TRBV9 with TRBJ1-3; TRBD1 aligns across 7 bases. Per germline, CDR1 SGDLS and CDR2 YYNGEE. V dropped 3 bases and J dropped 4; count of bases not matched to a gene: 4. The CDR3 spans 14 residues. CDR3 sequence: CASSDRGGGNTIYF. Here the CDR3 DNA reads TGTGCCAGCAGCGACAGGGGTGGAGGAAACACCATATATTTT.

CDR3: CAISEGRGWTEAFF. In nucleotides, the CDR3 is TGTGCCATCAGTGAGGGCAGGGGATGGACTGAAGCTTTCTTT. The chain is built from TRBV10-3 and TRBJ1-1; D perhaps matches TRBD1 (6 bases). Germline CDR1 and CDR2: ENHRY and SYGVKD. The CDR3 totals 14 residues. Between the trimmed V and J ends, which lost 2 bases and 5 bases, there was a span of 12 bases.

This rearrangement joins TRBV2 to TRBJ1-5, with 7 bases matching TRBD1. Germline CDR1 SNHLY, CDR2 FYNNEI. This CDR3 has 14 amino acids. J gave up 2 bases and V 5 bases, and 3 bases lay outside the gene matches. CDR3 region: CASSPGQGNQPQHF. CDR3 coding DNA: TGTGCCAGCAGTCCCGGACAGGGCAATCAGCCCCAGCATTTT.

The rearrangement joins TRBV19 to TRBJ1-1; the D gene is possibly TRBD1 (6 bases). The V end lost 7 bases, the J end lost 5 bases, and 20 bases lay between the germline ends. CDR3 length: 15 amino acids. Germline V gene lookup returns CDR1 LNHDA and CDR2 SQIVND (reference sequence). The CDR3 loop is CASIRRPGGETEAFF. Written as DNA, the CDR3 is TGTGCCAGTATCAGACGGCCGGGGGGCGAGACTGAAGCTTTCTTT. The variable domain in full, with the rest retrieved from reference TRBV19 and TRBJ1-1, is DGGITQSPKYLFRKEGQNVTLSCEQNLNHDAMYWYRQDPGQGLRLIYYSQIVNDFQKGDIAEGYSVSREKKESFPLTVTSAQKNPTAFYLCASIRRPGGETEAFFGQGTRLTVV.

This chain uses TRBV4-1 with TRBJ1-5, with 8 bases matching TRBD1. The V gene's germline CDR1 is MGHRA and CDR2 YSYEKL. The CDR3 extends over 19 amino acids. The trim removed 0 bases at V and 0 bases at J, leaving 10 bases unmatched. The CDR3 region has the DNA TGCGCCAGCAGCCAAGAACCGCCGGGACAGGCCGGTAGCAATCAGCCCCAGCATTTT. Translation gives CASSQEPPGQAGSNQPQHF.

This clone was seen a few times. This sequence joins TRBV6-2 or TRBV6-3 and TRBJ1-2; 7 positions match TRBD1. The CDR3 loop spans 15 amino acids. Trimming at V came to 3 bases and at J to 5 bases, leaving 9 bases not matched to a gene. Germline CDR1 MNHEY, CDR2 SVGEGT. The CDR3 DNA sequence: TGTGCCAGCAGTTATTCACCTCGGGACAGTTATGGCTACACCTTC. Translating gives CASSYSPRDSYGYTF.

The chain couples TRBV24-1 to TRBJ1-2; D gene uncertain. V lost 4 bases, J lost 8 bases, and 10 bases lay in between. Germline V lookup: CDR1 KGHDR, CDR2 SFDVKD. The CDR3 is 12 amino acids. The CDR3, as DNA: TGTGCCACCAGTGACCCAGGAGGGGGCTACACCTTC. Translating gives CATSDPGGGYTF.

J is TRBJ1-2 and V is TRBV3-1 (or the pseudogene TRBV3-2); D is undetermined. This CDR3 has 16 residues. The germline CDR1 and CDR2 sequences are LGHDT and YNNKEL (reference sequence). V lost 0 bases and J 8 bases, leaving 19 bases between the germline ends. The CDR3 protein is CASSQEASTTRWGYTF. The CDR3 DNA reads TGTGCCAGCAGCCAAGAAGCTTCGACAACTAGGTGGGGCTACACCTTC.

This chain connects TRBV25-1 to TRBJ2-7; D remains ambiguous. CDR1 and CDR2 (germline): MGHDK, SYGVNS. This CDR3 comprises 15 residues. The germline V and J ends were trimmed by 2 bases and 0 bases, with 11 bases remaining between them. The CDR3 nucleotides are TGTGCCAGCAGTGAAGGCAGGATACCCTCCTACGAGCAGTACTTC. It is translated as CASSEGRIPSYEQYF.

In this sample, this clone turned up a few times. The chain joins TRBV6-4 to TRBJ1-1; TRBD1 aligns across 8 bases. Germline lookup yields CDR1 MRHNA and CDR2 SNTAGT. The CDR3 length is 14 residues. V trimming: 2 bases; J trimming: 4 bases; junction bases outside the gene matches: 3. CDR3 coding DNA: TGTGCCAGCAGTGACCAGGGGGCGACCACTGAAGCTTTCTTT. Protein product: CASSDQGATTEAFF.

This clone was seen a single time. V is TRBV19 and J is TRBJ2-1, with TRBD1 identical over 9 bases. The V and J ends lost 10 bases and 2 bases, in that order; junction bases with no gene match: 6. This CDR3 is 14 amino acids long. CDR1 and CDR2 (germline): LNHDA, SQIVND (reference sequence). CDR3 protein: CATGQGFTYNEQFF. CDR3 nucleotides: TGTGCCACCGGACAGGGGTTTACCTACAATGAGCAGTTCTTC. Using reference TRBV19 and TRBJ2-1 for the parts outside the CDR3, the full variable domain is DGGITQSPKYLFRKEGQNVTLSCEQNLNHDAMYWYRQDPGQGLRLIYYSQIVNDFQKGDIAEGYSVSREKKESFPLTVTSAQKNPTAFYLCATGQGFTYNEQFFGPGTRLTVL.

The rearrangement joins TRBV7-2 to TRBJ2-1; TRBD2 matches at 10 bases. V lost 5 bases, J lost 8 bases, and 12 bases stayed unmatched. The CDR3 contains 16 residues. CDR1 and CDR2 from the germline V gene are SGHTA and FQGNSA. CDR3 sequence: CASSHTSSGGAHEQFF. In DNA, the CDR3 is TGTGCCAGCAGCCACACTTCCAGCGGGGGGGCTCATGAGCAGTTCTTC.

This chain links TRBV6-5 with TRBJ2-3, with 7 nucleotides matching TRBD2. Germline V lookup: CDR1 MNHEY, CDR2 SVGAGI. The junction had 2 bases not matched to a gene; V was cut back by 0 bases and J by 5 bases. This CDR3 region has 14 residues. The CDR3 sequence is CASSYSRGKDTQYF. The CDR3 nucleotides read TGTGCCAGCAGTTACTCGCGGGGGAAAGATACGCAGTATTTT.

This clone is a singleton in its sample. The V and J genes are TRBV19 and TRBJ1-4; 8 nucleotides align to TRBD1. CDR3 length: 15 residues. J was trimmed by 4 bases and V by 6 bases; bases with no gene match: 7. In germline, CDR1 is LNHDA, CDR2 SQIVND (reference sequence). CDR3 residues: CASSRVQGGNEKLFF. The DNA of the CDR3 is TGTGCCAGTAGCCGGGTACAGGGGGGTAATGAAAAACTGTTTTTT.

This chain uses TRBV4-2 with TRBJ2-7; D may be TRBD1 (5 bases). The V and J ends lost 0 bases and 3 bases respectively, with 9 bases between them. Germline CDR1 reads LGHNA; CDR2 reads YNFKEQ. The CDR3 consists of 14 residues. CDR3 sequence: CASSQDKGRYEQYF. Here the CDR3 DNA reads TGTGCCAGCAGCCAAGATAAGGGGCGCTACGAGCAGTACTTC.

The CDR3 reads CASSPHGRSNYGYTF. The CDR3 nucleotides are TGTGCCAGCAGCCCCCACGGGAGGTCTAACTATGGCTACACCTTC. This chain connects TRBV7-9 to TRBJ1-2, with D hard to call. The germline gives CDR1 SEHNR, CDR2 FQNEAQ (reference sequence). Trimming shortened V by 5 bases and J by 0 bases, and 13 bases separated the two germline ends. The CDR3 loop spans 15 amino acids.

The chain carries TRBV7-2 and TRBJ2-1, with 7 bases fitting TRBD1. CDR1 and CDR2 (germline): SGHTA, FQGNSA. J was trimmed by 7 bases and V by 3 bases; bases with no gene match: 3. CDR3 length: 13 residues. CDR3 in DNA: TGTGCCAGCAGCTTTGACAGGGATAATGAGCAGTTCTTC. Protein product: CASSFDRDNEQFF.

The chain uses TRBV14 and TRBJ1-2; D gene uncertain. Trimming removed 1 base at V and 8 bases at J, with 11 bases between. The CDR3 extends over 13 amino acids. Per the germline V gene, CDR1 is SGHDN and CDR2 is FVKESK. The CDR3 region is CASSQVISGGYTF. CDR3 nucleotide sequence: TGTGCCAGCAGCCAAGTTATATCAGGCGGCTACACCTTC.

The V gene is TRBV18, the J gene TRBJ2-7; 8 positions match TRBD1. After removal of 2 bases from V and 2 bases from J, the junction contained 5 bases not matched to a gene. Germline values: CDR1 KGHSH, CDR2 LQKENI. There are 15 residues in the CDR3. CDR3 protein: CASSPGSDRAYEQYF. Here the CDR3 DNA reads TGTGCCAGCTCACCAGGGTCGGACAGGGCCTACGAGCAGTACTTC.

The chain is built from TRBV19 and TRBJ2-7, with D possibly TRBD1 on 6 matching bases. The V and J ends lost 7 bases and 3 bases respectively, with 13 bases between them. The CDR3 totals 13 residues. Germline V gene data show CDR1 as LNHDA and CDR2 as SQIVND (reference sequence). CDR3 sequence reads: CASTDSTNYEQYF. The CDR3 bases are TGTGCCAGTACGGACAGTACAAACTACGAGCAGTACTTC.

V usage is TRBV21-1 and J usage is TRBJ2-4; the tabulated D call, TRBD1, remains unverified against the DNA. TRBV21-1 counts as a pseudogene. The CDR3 runs 20 residues. CDR3 nucleotide sequence: TGTGCCAGCAGCAAGGTACGACAGCCTCGGCGTCATTTAGCCAAAAACATTCAGTACTTC. Translation: CASSKVRQPRRHLAKNIQYF.